The 13 T cell receptor beta chains listed next were all sequenced from one sample in a study of response to subunit inactivated influenza vaccine. TCRdb reprocessed the RT-PCR reads with MiXCR, giving one entry per CDR3 protein. Among 150,000 to 200,000 distinct CDR3 sequences listed, approximately 11% were seen once. Sequencing was performed on non-naive T cells sorted from PBMCs, taken 40 to 50 days after vaccination. The receptors shown here come from a man over 45 who received an inactivated influenza vaccine.

This clonotype was detected a few times. This chain uses TRBV11-3 with TRBJ2-1, with D tentatively TRBD2 (5 bases). Germline loops: CDR1 SGHNT, CDR2 YENEEA. This CDR3 contains 13 residues. V gave up 5 bases and J gave up 5 bases, with 10 bases separating them. Written as DNA, the CDR3 is TGTGCCAGCAGCCTAACTAGGGACAATGAGCAGTTCTTC. It specifies CASSLTRDNEQFF.

This chain joins TRBV27 and TRBJ2-7; D might be TRBD1 or TRBD2, each matching 7 bases. CDR1 and CDR2 (germline): MNHEY, SMNVEV (reference sequence). Trimming pared 0 bases from V and 8 bases from J, leaving 11 bases between. This CDR3 region has 13 residues. This CDR3 reads CASSLSTGTKQYF. Written as DNA, the CDR3 is TGTGCCAGCAGTTTATCGACAGGGACTAAGCAGTACTTC.

The J gene is TRBJ2-3, the V gene TRBV20-1, with 9 bases matching TRBD2. The CDR3 has 14 amino acids. Germline-derived CDR1 and CDR2 are DFQATT and SNEGSKA (reference sequence). Germline trimming cut 5 bases from V and 6 bases from J; bases unmatched to any gene: 9. Here the CDR3 DNA reads TGCAGTGCTGCAGGACTAGCGAACCCCGATACGCAGTATTTT. The encoded protein is CSAAGLANPDTQYF.

This chain uses TRBV20-1 with TRBJ2-3; no reliable D call. CDR3 length equals 13 residues. V lost 5 bases and J 0 bases, leaving 9 bases between the germline ends. The germline CDR1 and CDR2 sequences are DFQATT and SNEGSKA (reference sequence). This CDR3 reads CSADRRSTDTQYF. DNA for the CDR3: TGCAGTGCTGACCGACGGAGCACAGATACGCAGTATTTT.

This clonotype was seen more than once but under ten times. V is TRBV10-3 and J is TRBJ2-2, with 10 bases fitting TRBD1. V was pared by 8 bases and J by 6 bases, with 9 bases of the junction left unmatched. Germline CDR1 reads ENHRY; CDR2 reads SYGVKD. The CDR3 sequence is 15 residues long. CDR3 nucleotides: TGTGCCATCCGCCGACAGGGGGCTGTCTCCGGGGAGCTGTTTTTT. Encoded protein: CAIRRQGAVSGELFF.

The rearrangement uses TRBV12-5 and TRBJ1-5; 7 nucleotides align to TRBD1. This CDR3 spans 15 amino acids. V trimming: 0 bases; J trimming: 5 bases; junction bases outside the gene matches: 4. Per the germline V gene, CDR1 is LGHNT and CDR2 is FRNRAP. The CDR3 loop reads CASGLVRGLYQPQHF. In DNA, the CDR3 is TGTGCTAGTGGTTTGGTAAGGGGGCTGTATCAGCCCCAGCATTTT.

The chain uses TRBV5-1 and TRBJ2-4; D may be TRBD2 (5 bases). The germline V and J ends were trimmed by 2 bases and 5 bases, with 14 bases remaining between them. The CDR3 runs 15 residues. CDR1 SGHRS and CDR2 YFSETQ come from the germline V gene. The CDR3 loop is CASSLSGNRENIQYF. The CDR3 DNA is TGCGCCAGCAGCTTATCGGGGAATAGAGAAAACATTCAGTACTTC.

This clonotype was detected a few times. The chain links TRBV28 to TRBJ2-7, with 9 bases that match TRBD2. The CDR3 totals 12 residues. Germline values: CDR1 MDHEN, CDR2 SYDVKM. The V gene end was trimmed by 6 bases and the J gene end by 7 bases; junction bases not matched to a gene: 4. In nucleotides, the CDR3 is TGTGCCAGCAGGACTCTAGCGGGAGAGCAGTACTTC. Its protein product is CASRTLAGEQYF. Together with reference TRBV28 and TRBJ2-7, the CDR3 gives the full variable domain: DVKVTQSSRYLVKRTGEKVFLECVQDMDHENMFWYRQDPGLGLRLIYFSYDVKMKEKGDIPEGYSVSREKKERFSLILESASTNQTSMYLCASRTLAGEQYFGPGTRLTVT.

There are many counts of this clonotype. This chain uses TRBV12-3 or TRBV12-4 with TRBJ2-1; no definite D call. V was clipped by 5 bases and J by 10 bases, with 15 bases between them. CDR3 size: 13 residues. CDR3 nucleotide sequence: TGTGCCAGCAGTCCCCGAAATAGCAGAGAGCAGTTCTTC. Translation: CASSPRNSREQFF.

J is TRBJ2-2 and V is TRBV10-3, with D hard to call. The CDR3 runs to 13 residues. CDR1 is ENHRY and CDR2 is SYGVKD in the germline V gene. Between the trimmed V and J ends, which lost 4 bases and 2 bases, there was a span of 5 bases. The CDR3 protein is CAISVLNTGELFF. As DNA, the CDR3 is TGTGCCATCAGTGTCCTAAACACCGGGGAGCTGTTTTTT.

The table lists this clonotype with many counts. The chain combines TRBV6-5 with TRBJ2-3; 12 nucleotides match TRBD2. This CDR3 comprises 16 residues. The germline gives CDR1 MNHEY, CDR2 SVGAGI. The J segment lost 0 bases and the V segment lost 6 bases, leaving 4 bases of the junction unmatched. The CDR3 loop is CASRRTSGVSTDTQYF. CDR3 nucleotides: TGTGCCAGCAGAAGGACTAGCGGGGTGAGCACAGATACGCAGTATTTT.

This clonotype came up a few times. The chain carries TRBV7-2 and TRBJ2-1, with D tentatively TRBD2 (5 bases). With 5 bases removed from V and 2 bases from J, the gap between germline ends came to 13 bases. The germline gives CDR1 SGHTA, CDR2 FQGNSA. There are 15 residues in the CDR3. CDR3 bases: TGTGCCAGCAGCCAAGACTACCCCGCCTACAATGAGCAGTTCTTC. It encodes CASSQDYPAYNEQFF.

V is TRBV18 and J is TRBJ1-2; 8 bases line up with TRBD1. V was clipped by 0 bases and J by 8 bases; unmatched bases: 11. Looked up from germline, CDR1 is KGHSH and CDR2 is LQKENI. The CDR3 runs 16 residues. The CDR3 DNA follows: TGTGCCAGCTCACCACCGCTAACAGGGGGTGTCTACGGCTACACCTTC. Translating gives CASSPPLTGGVYGYTF.